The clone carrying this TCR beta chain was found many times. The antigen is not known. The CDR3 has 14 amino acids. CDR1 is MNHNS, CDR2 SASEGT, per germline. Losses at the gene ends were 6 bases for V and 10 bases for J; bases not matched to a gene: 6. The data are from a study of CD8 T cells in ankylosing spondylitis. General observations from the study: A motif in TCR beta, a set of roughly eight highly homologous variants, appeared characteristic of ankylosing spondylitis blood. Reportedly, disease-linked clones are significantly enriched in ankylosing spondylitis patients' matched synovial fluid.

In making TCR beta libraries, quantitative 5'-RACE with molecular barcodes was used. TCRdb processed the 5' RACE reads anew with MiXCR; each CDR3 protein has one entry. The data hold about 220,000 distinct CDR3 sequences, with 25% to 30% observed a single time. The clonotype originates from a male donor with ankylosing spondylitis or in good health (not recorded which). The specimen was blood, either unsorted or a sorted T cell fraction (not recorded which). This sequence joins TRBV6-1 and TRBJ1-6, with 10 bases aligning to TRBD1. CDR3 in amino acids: CASRRDRGESPLHF. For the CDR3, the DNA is TGTGCCAGCAGAAGGGACAGGGGCGAATCACCCCTCCACTTT.